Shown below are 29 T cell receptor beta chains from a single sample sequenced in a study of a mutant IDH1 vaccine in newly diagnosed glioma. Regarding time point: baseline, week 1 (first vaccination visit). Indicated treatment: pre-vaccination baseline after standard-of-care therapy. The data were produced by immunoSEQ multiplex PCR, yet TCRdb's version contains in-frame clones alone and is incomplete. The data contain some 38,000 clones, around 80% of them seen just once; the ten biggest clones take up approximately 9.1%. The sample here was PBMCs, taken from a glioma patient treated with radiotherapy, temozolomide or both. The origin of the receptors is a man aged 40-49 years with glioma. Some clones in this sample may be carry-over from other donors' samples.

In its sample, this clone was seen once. The CDR3: CASSSGDRGRANEKLFF. The CDR3, as DNA: TGTGCCAGCAGCTCCGGGGACAGGGGCAGAGCTAATGAAAAACTGTTTTTT. The chain joins TRBV5-5 to TRBJ1-4, with 10 bases identical to TRBD1. This CDR3 is 17 amino acids long. Looked up from germline, CDR1 is SGHKS and CDR2 is YYEKEE (reference sequence). Unmatched junction bases numbered 8, after V lost 3 bases and J lost 3 bases.

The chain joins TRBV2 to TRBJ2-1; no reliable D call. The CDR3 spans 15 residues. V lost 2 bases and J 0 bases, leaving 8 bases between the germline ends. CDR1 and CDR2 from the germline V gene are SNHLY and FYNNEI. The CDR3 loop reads CASSELVSSYNEQFF. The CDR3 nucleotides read TGTGCCAGCAGTGAACTAGTTAGCTCCTACAATGAGCAGTTCTTC.

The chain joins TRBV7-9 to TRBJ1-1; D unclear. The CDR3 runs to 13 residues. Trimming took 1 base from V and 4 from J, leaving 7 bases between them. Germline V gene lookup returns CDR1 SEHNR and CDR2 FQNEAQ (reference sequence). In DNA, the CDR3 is TGTGCCAGCAGCTTAGTAGACGGCACTGAAGCTTTCTTT. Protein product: CASSLVDGTEAFF.

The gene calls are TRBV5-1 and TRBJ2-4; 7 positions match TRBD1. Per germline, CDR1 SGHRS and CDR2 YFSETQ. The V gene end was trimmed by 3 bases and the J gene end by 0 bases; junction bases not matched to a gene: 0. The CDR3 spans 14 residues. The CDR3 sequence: CASSWTGAKNIQYF. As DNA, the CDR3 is TGCGCCAGCAGCTGGACAGGAGCCAAAAACATTCAGTACTTC.

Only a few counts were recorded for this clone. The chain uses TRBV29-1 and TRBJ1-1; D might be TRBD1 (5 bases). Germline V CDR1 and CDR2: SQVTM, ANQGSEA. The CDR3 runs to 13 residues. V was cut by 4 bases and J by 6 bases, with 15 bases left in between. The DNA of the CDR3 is TGCAGCGTTGTACAGGTGATCGGCGCTGAAGCTTTCTTT. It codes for CSVVQVIGAEAFF.

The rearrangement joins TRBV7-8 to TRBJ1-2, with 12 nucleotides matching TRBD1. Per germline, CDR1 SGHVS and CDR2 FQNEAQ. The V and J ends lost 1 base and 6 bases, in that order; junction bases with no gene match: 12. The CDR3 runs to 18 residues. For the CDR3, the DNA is TGTGCCAGCAGCTTAGTGGGACAGGGGGCGTTGGGTCTCAATGGCTACACCTTC. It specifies CASSLVGQGALGLNGYTF. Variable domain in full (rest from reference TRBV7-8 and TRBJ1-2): GAGVSQSPRYKVAKRGQDVALRCDPISGHVSLFWYQQALGQGPEFLTYFQNEAQLDKSGLPSDRFFAERPEGSVSTLKIQRTQQEDSAVYLCASSLVGQGALGLNGYTFGSGTRLTVV.

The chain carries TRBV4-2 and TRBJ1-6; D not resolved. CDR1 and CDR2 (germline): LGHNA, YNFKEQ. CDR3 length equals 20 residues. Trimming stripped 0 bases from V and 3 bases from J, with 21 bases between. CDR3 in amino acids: CASSQDIPGKVSLYNSPLHF. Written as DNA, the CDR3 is TGTGCCAGCAGCCAAGATATCCCAGGAAAAGTAAGCCTCTATAATTCACCCCTCCACTTT.

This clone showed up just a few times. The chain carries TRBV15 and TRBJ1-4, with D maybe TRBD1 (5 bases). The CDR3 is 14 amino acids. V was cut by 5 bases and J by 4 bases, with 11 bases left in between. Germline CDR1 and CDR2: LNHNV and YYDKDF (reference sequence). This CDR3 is CATSPGLFNEKLFF. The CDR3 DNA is TGTGCCACCAGCCCGGGACTGTTTAATGAAAAACTGTTTTTT.

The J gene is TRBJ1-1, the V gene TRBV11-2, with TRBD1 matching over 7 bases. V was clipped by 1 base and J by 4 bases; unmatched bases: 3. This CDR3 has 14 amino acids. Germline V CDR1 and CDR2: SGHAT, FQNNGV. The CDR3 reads CASSLVSGGTEAFF. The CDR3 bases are TGTGCCAGCAGCTTAGTGTCAGGGGGCACTGAAGCTTTCTTT. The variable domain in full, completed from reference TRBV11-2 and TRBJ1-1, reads EAGVAQSPRYKIIEKRQSVAFWCNPISGHATLYWYQQILGQGPKLLIQFQNNGVVDDSQLPKDRFSAERLKGVDSTLKIQPAKLEDSAVYLCASSLVSGGTEAFFGQGTRLTVV.

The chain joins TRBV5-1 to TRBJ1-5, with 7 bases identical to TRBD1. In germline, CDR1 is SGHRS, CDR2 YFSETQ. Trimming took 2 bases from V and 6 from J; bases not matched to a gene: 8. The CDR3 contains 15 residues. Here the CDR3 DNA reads TGCGCCAGCAGCTTAGGAGGGGGCGCGATTCAGCCCCAGCATTTT. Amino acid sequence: CASSLGGGAIQPQHF.

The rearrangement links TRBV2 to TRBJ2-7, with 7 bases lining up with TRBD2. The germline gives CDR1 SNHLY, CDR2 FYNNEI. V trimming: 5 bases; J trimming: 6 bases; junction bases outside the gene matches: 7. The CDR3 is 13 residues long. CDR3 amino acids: CASSIEGGGEQYF. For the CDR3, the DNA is TGTGCCAGCAGTATAGAGGGCGGGGGCGAGCAGTACTTC.

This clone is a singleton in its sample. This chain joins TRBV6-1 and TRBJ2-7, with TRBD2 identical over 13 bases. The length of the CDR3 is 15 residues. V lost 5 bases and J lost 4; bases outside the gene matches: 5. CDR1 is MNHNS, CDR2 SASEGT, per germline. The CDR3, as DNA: TGTGCCAGCAGTCGACTAGCGGGGGGAGGGTACGAGCAGTACTTC. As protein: CASSRLAGGGYEQYF.

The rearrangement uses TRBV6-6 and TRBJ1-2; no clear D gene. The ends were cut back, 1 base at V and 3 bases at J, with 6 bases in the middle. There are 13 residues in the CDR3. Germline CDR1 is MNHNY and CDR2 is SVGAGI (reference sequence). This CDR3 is CASSYWGDYGYTF. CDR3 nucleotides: TGTGCCAGCAGTTACTGGGGTGACTATGGCTACACCTTC.

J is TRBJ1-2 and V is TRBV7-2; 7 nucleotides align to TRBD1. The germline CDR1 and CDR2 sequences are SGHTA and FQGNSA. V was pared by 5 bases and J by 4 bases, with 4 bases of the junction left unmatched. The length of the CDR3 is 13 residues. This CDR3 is CASSGQAAYGYTF. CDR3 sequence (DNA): TGTGCCAGCAGCGGACAGGCCGCCTATGGCTACACCTTC.

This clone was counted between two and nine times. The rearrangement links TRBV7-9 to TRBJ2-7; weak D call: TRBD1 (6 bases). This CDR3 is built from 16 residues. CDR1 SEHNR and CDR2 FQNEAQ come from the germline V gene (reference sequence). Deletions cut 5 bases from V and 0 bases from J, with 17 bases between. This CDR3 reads CASSGLRTAYSYEQYF. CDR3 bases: TGTGCCAGCAGCGGCCTACGGACAGCTTACTCCTACGAGCAGTACTTC.

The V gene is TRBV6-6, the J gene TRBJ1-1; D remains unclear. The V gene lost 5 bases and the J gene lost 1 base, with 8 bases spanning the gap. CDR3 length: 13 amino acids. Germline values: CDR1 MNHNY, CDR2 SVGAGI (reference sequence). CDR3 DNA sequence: TGTGCCAGCAGTGTGCGGGAGAACACTGAAGCTTTCTTT. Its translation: CASSVRENTEAFF.

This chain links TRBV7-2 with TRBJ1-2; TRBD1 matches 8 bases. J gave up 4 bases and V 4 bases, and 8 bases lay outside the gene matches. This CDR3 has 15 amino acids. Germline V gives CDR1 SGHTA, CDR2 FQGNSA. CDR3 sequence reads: CASSSQGAQGYGYTF. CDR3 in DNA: TGTGCCAGCAGCTCTCAGGGGGCGCAAGGCTATGGCTACACCTTC.

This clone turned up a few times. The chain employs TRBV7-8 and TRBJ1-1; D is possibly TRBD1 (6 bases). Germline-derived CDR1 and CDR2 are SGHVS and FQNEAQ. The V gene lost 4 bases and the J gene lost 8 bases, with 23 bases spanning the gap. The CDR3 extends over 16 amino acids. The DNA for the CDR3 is TGTGCCAGCAGCTCCTCCGGCGGTGGGGGGGGCGGGGAAGCTTTCTTT. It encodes CASSSSGGGGGGEAFF.

The CDR3 loop is CASSRGGASYEQYF. The CDR3 coding sequence is TGTGCCAGTTCCCGCGGGGGCGCCTCCTACGAGCAGTACTTC. J is TRBJ2-7 and V is TRBV19, with D possibly TRBD2 on 7 matching bases. V was pared by 8 bases and J by 0 bases, with 14 bases between. Germline V gene sequence: CDR1 LNHDA, CDR2 SQIVND (reference sequence). The CDR3 contains 14 residues. The whole variable domain, remainder taken from reference TRBV19 and TRBJ2-7, is DGGITQSPKYLFRKEGQNVTLSCEQNLNHDAMYWYRQDPGQGLRLIYYSQIVNDFQKGDIAEGYSVSREKKESFPLTVTSAQKNPTAFYLCASSRGGASYEQYFGPGTRLTVT.

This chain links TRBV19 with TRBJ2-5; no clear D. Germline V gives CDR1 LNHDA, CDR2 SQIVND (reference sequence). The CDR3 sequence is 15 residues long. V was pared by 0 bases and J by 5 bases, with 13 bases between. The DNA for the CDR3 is TGTGCCAGTAGTATAGATCGACGGGCTCGGGAGACCCAGTACTTC. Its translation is CASSIDRRARETQYF.

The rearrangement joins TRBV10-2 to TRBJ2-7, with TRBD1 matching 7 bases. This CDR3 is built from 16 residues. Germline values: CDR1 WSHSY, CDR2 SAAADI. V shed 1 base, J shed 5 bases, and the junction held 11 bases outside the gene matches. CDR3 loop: CASSELDDRVGHEQYF. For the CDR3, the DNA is TGCGCCAGCAGTGAGTTAGACGACAGGGTAGGACACGAGCAGTACTTC.

DNA of the CDR3: TGTGCCAGTAGTATAGCTGGGCAGAACTACGAGCAGTACTTC. Translating gives CASSIAGQNYEQYF. The J gene is TRBJ2-7, the V gene TRBV19, with D uncertain. With 1 base removed from V and 3 bases from J, the gap between germline ends came to 10 bases. This CDR3 has 14 amino acids. Germline V gene lookup returns CDR1 LNHDA and CDR2 SQIVND (reference sequence). The full variable domain, completed using reference TRBV19 and TRBJ2-7, is DGGITQSPKYLFRKEGQNVTLSCEQNLNHDAMYWYRQDPGQGLRLIYYSQIVNDFQKGDIAEGYSVSREKKESFPLTVTSAQKNPTAFYLCASSIAGQNYEQYFGPGTRLTVT.

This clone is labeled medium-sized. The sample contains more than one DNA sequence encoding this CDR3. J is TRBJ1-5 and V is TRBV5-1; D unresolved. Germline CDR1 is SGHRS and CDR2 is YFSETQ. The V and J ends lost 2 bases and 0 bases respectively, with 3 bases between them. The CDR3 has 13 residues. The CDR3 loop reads CASSLSSNQPQHF. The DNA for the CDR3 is TGCGCCAGCAGCTTAAGTAGCAATCAGCCCCAGCATTTT.

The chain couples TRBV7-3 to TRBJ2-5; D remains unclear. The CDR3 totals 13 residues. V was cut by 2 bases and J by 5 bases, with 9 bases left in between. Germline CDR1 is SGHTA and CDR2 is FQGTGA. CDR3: CASSLQASETQYF. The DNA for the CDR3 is TGTGCCAGCAGCTTACAAGCGTCGGAGACCCAGTACTTC.

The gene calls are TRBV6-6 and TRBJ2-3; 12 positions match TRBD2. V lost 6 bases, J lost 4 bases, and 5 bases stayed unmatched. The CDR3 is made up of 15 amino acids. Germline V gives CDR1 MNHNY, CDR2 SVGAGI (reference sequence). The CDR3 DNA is TGTGCCAGCAGACCTAGCGGGGGGGCCTCAGATACGCAGTATTTT. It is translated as CASRPSGGASDTQYF.

CDR3 coding DNA: TGTGCCAGCCTTCTTCAGGAATACACTGAAGCTTTCTTT. This gives the protein CASLLQEYTEAFF. This chain uses TRBV18 with TRBJ1-1; D remains ambiguous. The CDR3 has 13 amino acids. Germline loops: CDR1 KGHSH, CDR2 LQKENI. Trimming removed 8 bases at V and 3 bases at J, with 13 bases between.

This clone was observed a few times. CDR3 sequence reads: CASSPKGTVFEAFF. Written as DNA, the CDR3 is TGTGCCAGCAGCCCGAAAGGGACAGTGTTTGAAGCTTTCTTT. The chain combines TRBV7-3 with TRBJ1-1; the match to TRBD1 covers 7 bases. V lost 5 bases, J lost 7 bases, and 10 bases stayed unmatched. The CDR3 extends over 14 amino acids. Germline lookup yields CDR1 SGHTA and CDR2 FQGTGA.

The CDR3 nucleotides read TGTGCCAGCAGTGCGACTAACACCGGGGAGCTGTTTTTT. It codes for CASSATNTGELFF. The rearrangement links TRBV14 to TRBJ2-2; no definite D call. CDR3 length: 13 residues. V lost 6 bases and J 2 bases, leaving 7 bases between the germline ends. CDR1 is SGHDN, CDR2 FVKESK, per germline.

The CDR3 nucleotides read TGCGCCAGCAGCTCTACGGGACAGGGTGGGGAAAAACTGTTTTTT. Amino acid sequence: CASSSTGQGGEKLFF. The V gene is TRBV5-1, the J gene TRBJ1-4; TRBD1 agrees at 9 bases. Germline V gene data show CDR1 as SGHRS and CDR2 as YFSETQ. V shed 3 bases, J shed 8 bases, and the junction held 8 bases outside the gene matches. The CDR3 covers 15 residues.